The clone carrying this T cell receptor (beta chain) was counted ten times or more. Its antigen is currently unknown. This same CDR3 is encoded by further DNA sequences in the sample. This CDR3 spans 13 amino acids. V was trimmed by 0 bases and J by 4 bases, leaving 4 bases between them. Germline V gene data show CDR1 as SGDLS and CDR2 as YYNGEE. This specimen belongs to a study of metastatic and nonmetastatic thyroid tumors. Study details: The authors compared repertoires across blood and tumor or nodule tissue from malignant and benign thyroid patients. Whole-study results and caveats: In both blood and tumor samples, TCR beta diversity was reported significantly higher for malignant than benign nodules.

Per the original methods: Built for papillary thyroid cancer, a distant-metastasis classifier drew on CDR3 differences across clinicopathological groups. TCRdb re-called the PCR reads via MiXCR. The authors' filters were not applied to this entry. The sample includes approximately 20,000 clones, about a quarter of them seen just once. No patient received treatment before thyroid surgery. The gene calls are TRBV9 and TRBJ2-2, with D uncertain. The sample consisted of tumor tissue. This clonotype originated in a female donor with papillary thyroid cancer or a benign thyroid nodule (not recorded which). Some clones in this sample may be carry-over from other donors' samples. The chain's CDR3 is CASSVDLTGELFF. The CDR3 coding sequence is TGTGCCAGCAGCGTAGACCTCACCGGGGAGCTGTTTTTT.